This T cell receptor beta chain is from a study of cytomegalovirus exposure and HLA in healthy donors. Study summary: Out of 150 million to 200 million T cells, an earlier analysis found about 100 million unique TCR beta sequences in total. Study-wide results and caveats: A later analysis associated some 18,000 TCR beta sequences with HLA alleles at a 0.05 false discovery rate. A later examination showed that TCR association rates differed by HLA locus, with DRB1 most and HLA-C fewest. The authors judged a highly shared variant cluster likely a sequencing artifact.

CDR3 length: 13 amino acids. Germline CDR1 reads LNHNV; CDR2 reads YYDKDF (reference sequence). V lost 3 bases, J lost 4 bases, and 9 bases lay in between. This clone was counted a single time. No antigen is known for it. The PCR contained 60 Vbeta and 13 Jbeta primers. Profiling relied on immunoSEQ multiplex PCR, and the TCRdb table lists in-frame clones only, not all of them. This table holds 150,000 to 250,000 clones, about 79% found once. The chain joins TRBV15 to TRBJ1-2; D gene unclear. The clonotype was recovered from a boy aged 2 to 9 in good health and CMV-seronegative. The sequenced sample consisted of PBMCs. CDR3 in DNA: TGTGCCACCAGCAGGGTAGGAGGCTATGGCTACACCTTC. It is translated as CATSRVGGYGYTF. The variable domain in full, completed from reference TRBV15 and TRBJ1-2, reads DAMVIQNPRYQVTQFGKPVTLSCSQTLNHNVMYWYQQKSSQAPKLLFHYYDKDFNNEADTPDNFQSRRPNTSFCFLDIRSPGLGDTAMYLCATSRVGGYGYTFGSGTRLTVV.